The T cell receptor (beta chain) described here comes from a study of blood T cell repertoires in COVID-19. Measured with immunoSEQ multiplex PCR; TCRdb has only the in-frame clones, and not every one. There are roughly 300,000 clones in the sample; about 83% occur only once, and 8.5% to 9.5% lies in the top ten. This CDR3 is 15 amino acids long. V lost 2 bases and J lost 6; bases outside the gene matches: 4. Germline values: CDR1 SEHNR, CDR2 FQNEAQ (reference sequence). This clone was observed many times. The specimen was peripheral blood. The rearrangement joins TRBV7-9 to TRBJ1-6, with 7 nucleotides matching TRBD1. The source of this sequence is a woman aged 45-59 years who had recovered from COVID-19. The CDR3 nucleotides read TGTGCCAGCAGCTTAACAGGGGACGGTAATTCACCCCTCCACTTT. Its protein is CASSLTGDGNSPLHF.